The 7 T cell receptor beta chains below come from one sample, sequenced in a study of T cell changes during pregnancy in multiple sclerosis. TCRdb's table, derived via immunoSEQ multiplex PCR, lists solely in-frame clones and lacks some. The data contain 60,000 to 95,000 clones, under 95% of them singletons. The material was CD4+ T cells from peripheral blood mononuclear cells, obtained before pregnancy. Receptor source: a female donor with multiple sclerosis, enrolled in a pregnancy study.

CDR3 sequence (DNA): TGTGCCAGCTCAAATATCGGGACATCTGGGGAAAAACTGTTTTTT. Amino acid sequence: CASSNIGTSGEKLFF. The chain uses TRBV18 and TRBJ1-4, with a tentative D call TRBD1 (6 bases). V gave up 5 bases and J gave up 8 bases, with 18 bases separating them. Germline assignment: CDR1 KGHSH and CDR2 LQKENI. This CDR3 is 15 amino acids long.

This rearrangement joins TRBV2 to TRBJ1-5; 8 bases line up with TRBD1. The trim removed 4 bases at V and 4 bases at J, leaving 9 bases unmatched. Germline V CDR1 and CDR2: SNHLY, FYNNEI. The CDR3 spans 16 residues. The CDR3: CASSGGLTGVNQPQHF. The CDR3 coding sequence is TGTGCCAGCAGTGGGGGGTTGACAGGGGTAAATCAGCCCCAGCATTTT.

V is TRBV28 and J is TRBJ1-5; the D is unclear. Looked up from germline, CDR1 is MDHEN and CDR2 is SYDVKM. Trimming cost V 3 bases and J 7 bases, with 7 bases left between them. The CDR3 sequence is 12 residues long. The DNA for the CDR3 is TGTGCCAGCAGTTTCGCGGGGCAGCCCCAGCATTTT. Protein product: CASSFAGQPQHF.

The chain combines TRBV7-6 with TRBJ2-7; the D gene is possibly TRBD1 (5 bases). This CDR3 comprises 14 residues. V shed 5 bases and J shed 3 bases, with 14 bases lying between them. Germline V gene data show CDR1 as SGHVS and CDR2 as FNYEAQ. The CDR3 loop reads CASSKDTGFYEQYF. In DNA form, the CDR3 reads TGTGCCAGCAGCAAAGACACAGGTTTCTACGAGCAGTACTTC.

The chain joins TRBV5-5 to TRBJ2-3, with TRBD1 matching 7 bases. Germline CDR1 is SGHKS and CDR2 is YYEKEE (reference sequence). V was pared by 4 bases and J by 4 bases, with 6 bases of the junction left unmatched. The CDR3 is made up of 14 amino acids. The CDR3 DNA follows: TGTGCCAGCAGCCTTGGACAGGTCGCAGATACGCAGTATTTT. This translates into CASSLGQVADTQYF.

The rearrangement uses TRBV19 and TRBJ2-7, with 8 bases aligning to TRBD1. The V segment lost 7 bases and the J segment 3 bases; nucleotides outside the gene matches: 8. This CDR3 is 14 amino acids long. From germline, CDR1 is LNHDA and CDR2 SQIVND (reference sequence). The CDR3 region is CASTLGTGNYEQYF. In DNA form, the CDR3 reads TGTGCCAGTACCCTTGGGACAGGTAACTACGAGCAGTACTTC.

V gene TRBV7-2 combines with J gene TRBJ1-2; 9 bases fit TRBD1. V shed 5 bases, J shed 7 bases, and the junction held 5 bases outside the gene matches. The CDR3 covers 13 residues. CDR1 and CDR2 from the germline V gene are SGHTA and FQGNSA. This CDR3 reads CASSIGQGFGYTF. Written as DNA, the CDR3 is TGTGCCAGCAGCATCGGACAGGGGTTTGGCTACACCTTC.